This TCR beta chain comes out of a study of T cells in Graves' hyperthyroidism and ophthalmopathy. Overall study findings and caveats: Most thyroid clonotypes expanded above 0.001 were also detected in blood. From stable hyperthyroidism, ophthalmopathy was set apart by a 13 V-J model.

What was amplified from RNA transcripts were TCR beta CDR3 regions. First-round RT-PCR with HTBI primers amplified the TCR CDR3 region. Each CDR3 protein gets one entry after TCRdb re-called the multiplex PCR reads with MiXCR. The sample holds approximately 610,000 distinct CDR3 sequences, roughly 14% seen once. This clonotype showed up many times. Its antigen is not identified. Criteria for exclusion of patients were uncontrolled infection, other autoimmune disease, pregnancy or lactation. This clonotype was sampled from a woman in her forties with Graves' ophthalmopathy. Sequenced input: blood.

CDR3 sequence reads: CASSAGQNTEAFF. CDR3 nucleotide sequence: TGTGCCAGCAGTGCCGGACAGAACACTGAAGCTTTCTTT. The chain is built from TRBV7-3 and TRBJ1-1, with D possibly TRBD1 on 5 matching bases. V was shortened by 6 bases and J by 1 base, with 9 bases between the two germline ends. The CDR3 runs to 13 residues. Germline loops: CDR1 SGHTA, CDR2 FQGTGA.